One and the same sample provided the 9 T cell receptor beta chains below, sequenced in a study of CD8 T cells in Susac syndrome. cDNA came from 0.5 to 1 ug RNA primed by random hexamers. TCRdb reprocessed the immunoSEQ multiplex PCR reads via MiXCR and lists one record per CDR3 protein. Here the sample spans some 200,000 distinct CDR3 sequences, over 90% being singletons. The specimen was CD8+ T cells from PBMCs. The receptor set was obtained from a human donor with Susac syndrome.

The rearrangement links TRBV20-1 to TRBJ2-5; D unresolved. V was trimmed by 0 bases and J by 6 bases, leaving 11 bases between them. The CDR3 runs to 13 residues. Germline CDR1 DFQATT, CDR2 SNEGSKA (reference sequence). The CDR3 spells CSARDLTPKTQYF. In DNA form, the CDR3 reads TGCAGTGCTAGAGATCTAACACCGAAGACCCAGTACTTC.

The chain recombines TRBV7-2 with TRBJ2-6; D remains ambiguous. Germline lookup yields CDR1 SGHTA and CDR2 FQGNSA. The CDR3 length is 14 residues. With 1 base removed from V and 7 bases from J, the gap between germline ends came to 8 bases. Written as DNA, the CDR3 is TGTGCCAGCAGCTTAGGAGTGGTAGCCAACGTCCTGACTTTC. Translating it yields CASSLGVVANVLTF. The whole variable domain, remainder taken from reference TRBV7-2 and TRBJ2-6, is GAGVSQSPSNKVTEKGKDVELRCDPISGHTALYWYRQSLGQGLEFLIYFQGNSAPDKSGLPSDRFSAERTGGSVSTLTIQRTQQEDSAVYLCASSLGVVANVLTFGAGSRLTVL.

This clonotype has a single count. Here the CDR3 reads CASSRAAGGVDRSLSGANVLTF. The CDR3 coding sequence is TGTGCCAGCAGCAGAGCAGCAGGAGGGGTGGACAGGAGCCTCTCTGGGGCCAACGTCCTGACTTTC. V and J are TRBV12-3 or TRBV12-4 and TRBJ2-6, with a possible D match to TRBD1 (7 bases). The length of the CDR3 is 22 residues. With 6 bases removed from V and 0 bases from J, the gap between germline ends came to 30 bases.

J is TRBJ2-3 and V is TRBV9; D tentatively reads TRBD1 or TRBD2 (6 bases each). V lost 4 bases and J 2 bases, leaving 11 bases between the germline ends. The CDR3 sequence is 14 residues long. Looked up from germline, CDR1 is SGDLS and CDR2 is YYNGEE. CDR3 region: CASSQGGTTDTQYF. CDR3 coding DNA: TGTGCCAGCAGCCAAGGGGGGACCACAGATACGCAGTATTTT.

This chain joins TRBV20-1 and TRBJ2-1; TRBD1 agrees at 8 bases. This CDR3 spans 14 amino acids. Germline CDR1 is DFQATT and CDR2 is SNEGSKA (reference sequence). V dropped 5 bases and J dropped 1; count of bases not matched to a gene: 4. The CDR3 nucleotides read TGCAGTGCTCGGACAGGGATTTCCTACAATGAGCAGTTCTTC. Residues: CSARTGISYNEQFF.

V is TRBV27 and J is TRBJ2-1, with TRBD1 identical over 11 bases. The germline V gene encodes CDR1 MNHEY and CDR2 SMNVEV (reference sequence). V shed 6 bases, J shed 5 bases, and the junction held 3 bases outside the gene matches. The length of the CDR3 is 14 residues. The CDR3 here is CASRDRGRDNEQFF. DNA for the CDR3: TGTGCCAGCAGGGACAGGGGGCGCGACAATGAGCAGTTCTTC.

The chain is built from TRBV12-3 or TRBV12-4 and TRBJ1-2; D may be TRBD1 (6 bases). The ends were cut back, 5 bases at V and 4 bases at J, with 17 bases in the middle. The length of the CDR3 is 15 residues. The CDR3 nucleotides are TGTGCCAGCAGTCCCGCTAGGGGGGTAGCCTATGGCTACACCTTC. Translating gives CASSPARGVAYGYTF.

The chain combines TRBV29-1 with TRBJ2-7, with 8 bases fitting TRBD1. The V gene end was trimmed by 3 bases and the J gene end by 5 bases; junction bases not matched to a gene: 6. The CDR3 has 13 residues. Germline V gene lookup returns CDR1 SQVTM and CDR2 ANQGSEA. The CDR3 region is CSVEQGASHEQYF. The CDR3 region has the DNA TGCAGCGTTGAGCAGGGGGCGTCACACGAGCAGTACTTC.

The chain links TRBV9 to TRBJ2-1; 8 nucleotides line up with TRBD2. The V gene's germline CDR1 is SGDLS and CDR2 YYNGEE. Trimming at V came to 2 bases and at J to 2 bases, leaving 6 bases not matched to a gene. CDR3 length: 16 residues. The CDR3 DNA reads TGTGCCAGCAGCGTTAGCGGGACGCGGCCCTACAATGAGCAGTTCTTC. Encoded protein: CASSVSGTRPYNEQFF.